This section outlines one T cell receptor (beta chain) sequence together with its context. As yet, its antigen is unknown. CDR1 and CDR2 from the germline V gene are SGHTA and FQGNSA. Trimming took off 1 base at V and 6 bases at J, with 20 bases between the two ends. The CDR3 extends over 17 amino acids. The source of the sample is a study of cytomegalovirus exposure and HLA in healthy donors. General observations from the study: It was approximately 150 TCR beta chains that were listed as cytomegalovirus-associated. 87-base-pair reads could not separate some V segments, including TRBV6-2 and TRBV6-3.

The PCR used 60 Vbeta and 13 Jbeta primers. The assay was immunoSEQ multiplex PCR, and TCRdb's table has in-frame clones only and misses some. The table lists approximately 54,000 clones, with about 6.7% in the top ten. This rearrangement joins TRBV7-2 to TRBJ2-3; tentative D call: TRBD2 (6 bases). The TCR originated in a woman aged 40 to 50 in good health and CMV-seronegative. Sequenced sample: PBMCs. The CDR3 DNA sequence: TGTGCCAGCAGCTTAGGCTCACTAGCCCTTGGGGGGGATACGCAGTATTTT. Translating it yields CASSLGSLALGGDTQYF.